Listed below are T cell receptor beta chains from one sample, sequenced in a study of CD8+ T cells in alopecia areata. Repertoires were generated with immunoSEQ multiplex PCR, while TCRdb's copy carries only in-frame clones and drops some. The table shows 150,000 to 250,000 clones, with roughly 64% occurring only once. This sample comprised CD4+ T cells sorted from blood, obtained at week 24, from a patient treated with tofacitinib. These receptors all come from a human donor with alopecia areata. The CDR3 runs from the conserved cysteine through the conserved F or W. D genes are given only for firm matches. Some rows mark clone size as missing; the rest say once, few, many or name a class of expanded clone.

>TRBD1|TRBV30|TRBJ2-5|NA
CAWSVPLPRDRAKETQYF
TGTGCCTGGAGTGTACCTCTCCCGAGGGACAGGGCTAAAGAGACCCAGTACTTC
>NA|TRBV7-9|TRBJ1-2|NA
CASSPTRDSPDGYTF
TGTGCCAGCAGCCCCACGAGGGACTCTCCAGATGGCTACACCTTC
>NA|TRBV6-6|TRBJ1-2|NA
CASSYPGDNLGYTF
TGTGCCAGCAGTTACCCAGGGGACAATTTGGGCTACACCTTC
>TRBD1|TRBV6-5|TRBJ2-3|NA
CATRQGGGDTQYF
TGTGCCACGCGACAGGGTGGGGGAGATACGCAGTATTTT
>TRBD1|TRBV28|TRBJ2-1|NA
CASSRAGTGGNEQFF
TGTGCCAGCAGTCGCGCCGGGACAGGGGGCAATGAGCAGTTCTTC
>TRBD1|TRBV11-3|TRBJ2-2|NA
CASSLDTDRGNTGELFF
TGTGCCAGCAGCTTAGATACGGACAGGGGGAACACCGGGGAGCTGTTTTTT
>TRBD1|TRBV5-1|TRBJ2-7|NA
CASSWGQGNEQYF
TGCGCCAGCAGCTGGGGACAGGGCAACGAGCAGTACTTC
>NA|TRBV7-6|TRBJ2-5|few
CASSLVGGPRETQYF
TGTGCCAGCAGCTTAGTGGGGGGGCCGAGAGAGACCCAGTACTTC
>TRBD2|TRBV7-7|TRBJ2-1|NA
CASSLASSGGADEQFF
TGTGCCAGCAGCTTAGCATCTAGCGGGGGGGCAGATGAGCAGTTCTTC
>NA|TRBV4-1|TRBJ2-3|few
CASSPSGATDTQYF
TGCGCCAGCAGCCCGTCAGGGGCCACAGATACGCAGTATTTT
>TRBD1|TRBV30|TRBJ2-3|NA
CAWSKGQGRTQYF
TGTGCCTGGAGTAAGGGACAGGGTCGAACGCAGTATTTT
>NA|TRBV6-5|TRBJ1-1|NA
CASSQDSWGTEAFF
TGTGCCAGCAGTCAGGACTCCTGGGGCACTGAAGCTTTCTTT
>NA|TRBV10-3|TRBJ2-7|NA
CAVRENAYNEQYF
TGTGCCGTTCGGGAGAACGCTTATAACGAGCAGTACTTC
>NA|TRBV5-4|TRBJ1-2|NA
CASSLKGGDYGYTF
TGTGCCAGCAGCTTGAAGGGAGGGGACTATGGCTACACCTTC
>TRBD1|TRBV20-1|TRBJ1-5|once
CSAPTGGRHF
TGCAGTGCCCCGACAGGGGGCAGGCATTTT
>NA|TRBV4-3|TRBJ2-1|few
CASSQRTYGGNNEQFF
TGCGCCAGCAGCCAGAGGACTTACGGAGGTAACAATGAGCAGTTCTTC
>NA|TRBV6-1|TRBJ1-1|NA
CASSEGPTEAFF
TGTGCCAGCAGTGAAGGTCCCACTGAAGCTTTCTTT
>TRBD1|TRBV4-1|TRBJ2-7|NA
CASRTGTGSYEQYF
TGCGCCAGCCGTACCGGGACAGGCAGCTACGAGCAGTACTTC
>TRBD1|TRBV15|TRBJ2-6|NA
CATSRSDRGGGANVLTF
TGTGCCACCAGCAGATCCGACAGGGGTGGTGGGGCCAACGTCCTGACTTTC
>TRBD1|TRBV7-2|TRBJ1-2|NA
CASSWGQGARGYTF
TGTGCCAGCAGCTGGGGACAGGGGGCGCGGGGCTACACCTTC
>NA|TRBV9|TRBJ2-5|NA
CASSAGQNQETQYF
TGTGCCAGCAGCGCCGGACAGAACCAAGAGACCCAGTACTTC
>NA|TRBV29-1|TRBJ2-2|NA
CSVSTPGPSTGELFF
TGCAGCGTTTCCACTCCGGGACCCTCAACCGGGGAGCTGTTTTTT
>NA|TRBV10-3|TRBJ1-4|few
CAISDGEKLFF
TGTGCCATCAGTGACGGGGAAAAACTGTTTTTT
>NA|TRBV6-5|TRBJ1-2|NA
CASSYSVGHYGYTF
TGTGCCAGCAGTTATTCTGTGGGTCACTATGGCTACACCTTC
>TRBD1|TRBV29-1|TRBJ1-4|few
CSVAGQGGSNEKLFF
TGCAGCGTCGCCGGACAGGGTGGGAGTAATGAAAAACTGTTTTTT
>NA|TRBV7-2|TRBJ1-1|few
CASSLVSGTEAFF
TGTGCCAGCAGCTTAGTCTCGGGGACTGAAGCTTTCTTT
>TRBD1|TRBV29-1|TRBJ1-1|few
CSVGAGGATEAFF
TGCAGCGTTGGGGCAGGGGGGGCCACTGAAGCTTTCTTT
>NA|TRBV6-6|TRBJ2-7|NA
CASSPSSYEQYF
TGTGCCAGCAGCCCTTCTTCCTACGAGCAGTACTTC
>NA|TRBV6-1|TRBJ2-1|NA
CASTSTFYNEQFF
TGTGCCAGCACCTCCACCTTTTACAATGAGCAGTTCTTC
>TRBD1|TRBV27|TRBJ1-2|NA
CASSRGTAVYGYTF
TGTGCCAGCAGCCGAGGGACAGCTGTCTATGGCTACACCTTC
>TRBD1|TRBV7-9|TRBJ2-5|NA
CASSSRGPETQYF
TGTGCCAGCAGCTCTAGGGGGCCCGAGACCCAGTACTTC
>NA|TRBV29-1|TRBJ2-3|NA
CSAHIRTDTQYF
TGCAGCGCTCATATTAGGACAGATACGCAGTATTTT
>TRBD1|TRBV13|TRBJ2-2|NA
CASSGQGGGELFF
TGTGCCAGCAGCGGACAGGGTGGCGGGGAGCTGTTTTTT
>NA|TRBV5-1|TRBJ2-2|NA
CASSLMQGPNTGELFF
TGCGCCAGCAGCTTGATGCAGGGGCCCAACACCGGGGAGCTGTTTTTT
>NA|TRBV29-1|TRBJ2-7|few
CSVDLLNEQYF
TGCAGCGTTGATTTACTCAACGAGCAGTACTTC
>NA|TRBV2|TRBJ2-1|NA
CASRPGTRTYNEQFF
TGTGCCAGCAGGCCTGGGACACGGACCTACAATGAGCAGTTCTTC
>TRBD2|TRBV19|TRBJ2-5|few
CASSRGDQETQYF
TGTGCCAGTAGCCGGGGGGACCAAGAGACCCAGTACTTC
>NA|TRBV18|TRBJ2-7|NA
CASSASSDVTYEQYF
TGTGCCAGCTCCGCATCCTCGGATGTAACCTACGAGCAGTACTTC
>TRBD1|TRBV29-1|TRBJ2-5|once
CSVEGTGSTQYF
TGCAGCGTTGAAGGGACAGGGTCCACCCAGTACTTC
>NA|TRBV5-1|TRBJ1-1|NA
CASSLVMENTEAFF
TGCGCCAGCAGCTTGGTTATGGAGAACACTGAAGCTTTCTTT
>NA|TRBV28|TRBJ1-1|NA
CASAENRGQSKAFF
TGTGCCAGCGCGGAAAACCGGGGACAAAGCAAAGCTTTCTTT
>TRBD2|TRBV9|TRBJ2-1|once
CASSPTSGRAGNEQFF
TGTGCCAGCAGCCCGACTAGCGGGAGGGCAGGCAATGAGCAGTTCTTC
>TRBD1|TRBV18|TRBJ1-2|NA
CASSPTGAFGSGYTF
TGTGCCAGCTCACCTACAGGGGCGTTTGGCTCTGGCTACACCTTC
>NA|TRBV2|TRBJ2-1|NA
CASSEISGDDEQFF
TGTGCCAGCAGTGAAATTTCAGGGGACGATGAGCAGTTCTTC
>TRBD2|TRBV2|TRBJ2-7|NA
CASISGGYSYEQYF
TGTGCCAGCATTAGCGGGGGCTACTCCTACGAGCAGTACTTC
>NA|TRBV10-3|TRBJ2-1|NA
CAISEDRPGSGEQFF
TGTGCCATCAGTGAGGACAGACCCGGGAGCGGGGAGCAGTTCTTC
>NA|TRBV30|TRBJ2-1|NA
CAWSVLDTSYNEQFF
TGTGCCTGGAGTGTCTTGGACACATCTTACAATGAGCAGTTCTTC
>NA|TRBV5-1|TRBJ1-1|once
CASSWPGNTEAFF
TGCGCCAGCAGCTGGCCAGGGAACACTGAAGCTTTCTTT
>NA|TRBV29-1|TRBJ1-1|NA
CSVEGTRGPNTEAFF
TGCAGCGTTGAGGGGACACGGGGGCCGAACACTGAAGCTTTCTTT
>NA|TRBV19|TRBJ2-3|few
CASSGTNHPSTDTQYF
TGTGCCAGTTCGGGGACGAACCACCCTAGCACAGATACGCAGTATTTT
>NA|TRBV6-6|TRBJ1-5|few
CASSYRESNQPQHF
TGTGCCAGCAGTTACAGGGAAAGCAATCAGCCCCAGCATTTT
>TRBD1|TRBV25-1|TRBJ2-7|few
CASTGGRYEQYF
TGTGCCAGCACAGGGGGCAGGTACGAGCAGTACTTC
>TRBD1|TRBV6-6|TRBJ2-7|NA
CASSYDRGRNEQYF
TGTGCCAGCAGTTACGACAGGGGTCGCAACGAGCAGTACTTC
>NA|TRBV7-8|TRBJ1-3|few
CASSFSGNTIYF
TGTGCCAGCAGCTTTTCTGGAAACACCATATATTTT
>NA|TRBV25-1|TRBJ1-2|once
CASEGGLYGYTF
TGTGCCAGTGAAGGGGGGCTCTATGGCTACACCTTC
>TRBD1|TRBV4-3|TRBJ1-5|NA
CASSLYRGGQPQHF
TGCGCCAGCAGCCTTTACAGGGGTGGTCAGCCCCAGCATTTT
>NA|TRBV6-1|TRBJ2-7|NA
CASSEPGSEQYF
TGTGCCAGCAGTGAACCGGGGAGCGAGCAGTACTTC
>TRBD1|TRBV28|TRBJ1-1|NA
CAITPGDRINRAFF
TGTGCCATCACCCCCGGGGACAGGATTAATCGGGCTTTCTTT
>NA|TRBV6-5|TRBJ2-7|NA
CASSDRGPYEQYF
TGTGCCAGCAGCGATCGGGGGCCTTACGAGCAGTACTTC
>NA|TRBV5-1|TRBJ2-3|NA
CASSLGGLTSTDTQYF
TGCGCCAGCAGCTTGGGGGGGCTCACTAGCACAGATACGCAGTATTTT